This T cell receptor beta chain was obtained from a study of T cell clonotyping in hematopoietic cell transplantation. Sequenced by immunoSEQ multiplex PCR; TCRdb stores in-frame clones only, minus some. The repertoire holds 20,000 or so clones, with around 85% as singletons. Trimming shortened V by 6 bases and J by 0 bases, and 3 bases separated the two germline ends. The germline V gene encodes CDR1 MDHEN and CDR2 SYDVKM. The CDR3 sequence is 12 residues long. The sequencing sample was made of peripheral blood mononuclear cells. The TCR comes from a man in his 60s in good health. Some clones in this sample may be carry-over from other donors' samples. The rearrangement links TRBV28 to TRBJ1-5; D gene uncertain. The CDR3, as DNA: TGTGCCAGCAGGGTTAGCAATCAGCCCCAGCATTTT. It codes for CASRVSNQPQHF.